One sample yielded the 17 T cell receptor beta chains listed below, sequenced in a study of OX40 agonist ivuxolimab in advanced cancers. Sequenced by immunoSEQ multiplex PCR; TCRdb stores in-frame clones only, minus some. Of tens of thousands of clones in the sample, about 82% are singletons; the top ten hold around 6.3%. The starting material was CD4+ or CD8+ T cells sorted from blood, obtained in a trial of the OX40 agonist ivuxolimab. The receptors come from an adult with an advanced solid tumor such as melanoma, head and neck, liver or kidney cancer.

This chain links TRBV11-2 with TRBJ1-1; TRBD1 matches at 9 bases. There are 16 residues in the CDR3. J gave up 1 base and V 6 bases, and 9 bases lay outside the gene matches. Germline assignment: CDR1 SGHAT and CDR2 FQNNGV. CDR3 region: CASRQGTGTSNTEAFF. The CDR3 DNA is TGTGCCAGCAGGCAGGGGACAGGGACGTCGAACACTGAAGCTTTCTTT.

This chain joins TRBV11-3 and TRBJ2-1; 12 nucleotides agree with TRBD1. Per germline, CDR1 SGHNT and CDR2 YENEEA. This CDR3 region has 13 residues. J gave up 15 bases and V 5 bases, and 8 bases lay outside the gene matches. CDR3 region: CASSPAGTGGLFF. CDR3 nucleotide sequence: TGTGCCAGCAGCCCCGCCGGGACAGGGGGCCTGTTCTTC.

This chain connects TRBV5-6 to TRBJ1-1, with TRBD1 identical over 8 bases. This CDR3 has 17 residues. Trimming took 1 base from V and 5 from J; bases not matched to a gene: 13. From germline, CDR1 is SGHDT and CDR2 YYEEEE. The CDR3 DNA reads TGTGCCAGCAGCTTGTCAGGGGGCCGTTTGGGACGGACTGAAGCTTTCTTT. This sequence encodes CASSLSGGRLGRTEAFF.

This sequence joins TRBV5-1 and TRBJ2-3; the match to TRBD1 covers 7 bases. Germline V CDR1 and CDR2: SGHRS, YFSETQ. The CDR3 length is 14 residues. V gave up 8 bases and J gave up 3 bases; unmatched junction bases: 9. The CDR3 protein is CASRGGVSTDTQYF. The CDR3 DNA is TGCGCCAGTCGAGGGGGCGTTAGTACAGATACGCAGTATTTT.

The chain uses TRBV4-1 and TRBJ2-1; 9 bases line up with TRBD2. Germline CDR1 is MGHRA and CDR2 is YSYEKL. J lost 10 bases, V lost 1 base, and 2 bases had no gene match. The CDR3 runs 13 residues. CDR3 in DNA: TGCGCCAGCAGCCAAGGTCTAGCGGGAGAGCAGTTCTTC. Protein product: CASSQGLAGEQFF.

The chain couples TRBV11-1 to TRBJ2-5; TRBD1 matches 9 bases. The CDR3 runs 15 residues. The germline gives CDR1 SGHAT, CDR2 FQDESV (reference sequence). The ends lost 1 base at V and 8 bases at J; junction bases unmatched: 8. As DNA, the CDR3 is TGTGCCAGCAGCTTAGGGACCGGGACAGGGATAACCCAGTACTTC. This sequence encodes CASSLGTGTGITQYF. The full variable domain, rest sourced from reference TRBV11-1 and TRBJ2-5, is EAEVAQSPRYKITEKSQAVAFWCDPISGHATLYWYRQILGQGPELLVQFQDESVVDDSQLPKDRFSAERLKGVDSTLKIQPAELGDSAMYLCASSLGTGTGITQYFGPGTRLLVL.

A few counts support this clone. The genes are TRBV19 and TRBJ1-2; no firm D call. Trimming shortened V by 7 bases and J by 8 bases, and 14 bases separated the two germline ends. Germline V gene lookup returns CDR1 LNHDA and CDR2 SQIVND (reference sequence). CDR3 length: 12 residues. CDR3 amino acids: CASMSGSVGYTF. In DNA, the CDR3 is TGTGCCAGTATGTCGGGGTCTGTCGGCTACACCTTC.

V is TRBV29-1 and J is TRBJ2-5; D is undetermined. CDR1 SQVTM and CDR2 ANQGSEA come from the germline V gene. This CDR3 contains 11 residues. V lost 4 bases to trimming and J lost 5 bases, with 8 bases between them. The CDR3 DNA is TGCAGCGTTGCTGACTTTGAGACCCAGTACTTC. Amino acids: CSVADFETQYF.

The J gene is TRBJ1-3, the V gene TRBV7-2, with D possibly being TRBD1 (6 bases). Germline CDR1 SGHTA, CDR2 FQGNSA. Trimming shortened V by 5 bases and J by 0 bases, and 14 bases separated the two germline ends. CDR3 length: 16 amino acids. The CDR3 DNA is TGTGCCAGCAGCCCGCGAGGACAGTACTCTGGAAACACCATATATTTT. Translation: CASSPRGQYSGNTIYF.

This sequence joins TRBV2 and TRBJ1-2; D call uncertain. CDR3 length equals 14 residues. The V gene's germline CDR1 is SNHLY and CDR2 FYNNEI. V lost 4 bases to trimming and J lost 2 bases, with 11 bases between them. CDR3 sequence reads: CASSVESFNYGYTF. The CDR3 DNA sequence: TGTGCCAGCAGTGTTGAGTCTTTCAACTATGGCTACACCTTC.

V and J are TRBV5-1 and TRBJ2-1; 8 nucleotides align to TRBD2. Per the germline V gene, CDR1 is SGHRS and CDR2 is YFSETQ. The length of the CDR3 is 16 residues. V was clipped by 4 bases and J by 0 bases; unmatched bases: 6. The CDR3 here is CASSRVSGDSYNEQFF. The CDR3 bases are TGCGCCAGCAGCCGAGTTAGCGGGGACTCCTACAATGAGCAGTTCTTC. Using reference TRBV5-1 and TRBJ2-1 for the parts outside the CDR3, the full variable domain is KAGVTQTPRYLIKTRGQQVTLSCSPISGHRSVSWYQQTPGQGLQFLFEYFSETQRNKGNFPGRFSGRQFSNSRSEMNVSTLELGDSALYLCASSRVSGDSYNEQFFGPGTRLTVL.

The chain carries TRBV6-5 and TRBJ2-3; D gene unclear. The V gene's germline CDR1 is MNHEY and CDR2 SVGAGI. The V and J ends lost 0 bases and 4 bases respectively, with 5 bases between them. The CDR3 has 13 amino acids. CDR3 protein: CASSYSLADTQYF. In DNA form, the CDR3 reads TGTGCCAGCAGTTACTCGCTAGCAGATACGCAGTATTTT.

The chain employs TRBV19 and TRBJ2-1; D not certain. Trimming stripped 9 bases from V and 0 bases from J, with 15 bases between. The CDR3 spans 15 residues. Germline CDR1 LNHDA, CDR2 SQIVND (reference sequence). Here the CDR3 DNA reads TGTGCCAGCCTAGGTGGGCCCGACTCCTACAATGAGCAGTTCTTC. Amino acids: CASLGGPDSYNEQFF.

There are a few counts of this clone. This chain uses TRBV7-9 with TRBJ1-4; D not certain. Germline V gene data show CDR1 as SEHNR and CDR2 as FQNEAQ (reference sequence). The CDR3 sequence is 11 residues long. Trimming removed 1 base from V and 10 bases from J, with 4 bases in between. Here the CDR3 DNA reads TGTGCCAGCAGCTTAGGAGCAAAACTGTTTTTT. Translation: CASSLGAKLFF. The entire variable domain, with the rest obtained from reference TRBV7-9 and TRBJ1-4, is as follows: DTGVSQNPRHKITKRGQNVTFRCDPISEHNRLYWYRQTLGQGPEFLTYFQNEAQLEKSRLLSDRFSAERPKGSFSTLEIQRTEQGDSAMYLCASSLGAKLFFGSGTQLSVL.

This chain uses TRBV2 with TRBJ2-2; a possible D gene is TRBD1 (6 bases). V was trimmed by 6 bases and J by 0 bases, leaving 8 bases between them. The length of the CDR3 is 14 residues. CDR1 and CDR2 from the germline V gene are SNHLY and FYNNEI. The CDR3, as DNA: TGTGCCAGCAGGAGGGGGTCGAACACCGGGGAGCTGTTTTTT. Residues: CASRRGSNTGELFF.

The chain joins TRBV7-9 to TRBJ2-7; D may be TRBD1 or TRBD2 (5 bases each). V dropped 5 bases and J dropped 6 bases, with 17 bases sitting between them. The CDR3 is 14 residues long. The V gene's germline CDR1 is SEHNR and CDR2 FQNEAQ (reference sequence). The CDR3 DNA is TGTGCCAGCAGCCTTGCCGGGACCCTCGGCGAGCAGTACTTC. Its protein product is CASSLAGTLGEQYF.

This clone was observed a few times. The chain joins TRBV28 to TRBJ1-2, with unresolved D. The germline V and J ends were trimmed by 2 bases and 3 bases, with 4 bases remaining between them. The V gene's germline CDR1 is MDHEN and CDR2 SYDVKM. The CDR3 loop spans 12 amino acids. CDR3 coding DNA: TGTGCCAGCAGTTTAGGGTACTATGGCTACACCTTC. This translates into CASSLGYYGYTF.